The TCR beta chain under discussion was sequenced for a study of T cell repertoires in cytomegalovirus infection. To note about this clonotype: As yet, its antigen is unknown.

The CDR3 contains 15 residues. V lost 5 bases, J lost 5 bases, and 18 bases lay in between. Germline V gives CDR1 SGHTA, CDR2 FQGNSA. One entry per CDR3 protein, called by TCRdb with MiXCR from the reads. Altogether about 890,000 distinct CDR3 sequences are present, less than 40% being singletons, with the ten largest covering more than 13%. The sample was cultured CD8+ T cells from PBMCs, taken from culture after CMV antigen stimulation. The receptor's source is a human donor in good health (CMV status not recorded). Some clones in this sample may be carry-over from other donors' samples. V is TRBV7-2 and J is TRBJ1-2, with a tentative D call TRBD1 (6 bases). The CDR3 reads CASSPRGRGAYGYTF. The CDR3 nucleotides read TGTGCCAGCAGCCCCCGCGGCCGGGGGGCGTATGGCTACACCTTC.